This entry features one TCR beta chain sequence. Its antigen is unknown. This sample is drawn from a study of T cell repertoires in cytomegalovirus infection. Whole-study context: Evidence of both CMV infection and a matching HLA type came from public TCR beta signatures. Study outcomes and limitations: HLA-C-restricted TCR beta clonotypes specific for CMV led the ex vivo response. Adding up the frequency of public TCR beta families identified people who carried CMV plus the relevant HLA.

TCRdb fed the reads into MiXCR, producing one record per CDR3 protein. The sample lists approximately 180,000 distinct CDR3 sequences, about 18% seen once, with approximately 25% in the top ten. CDR3 length equals 16 residues. Germline lookup yields CDR1 MNHEY and CDR2 SVGEGT. V shed 0 bases and J shed 2 bases, with 11 bases lying between them. The source material was CD8+ T cells from PBMCs. The origin of this receptor is a human donor in good health (CMV status not recorded). Some clones in this sample may be carry-over from other donors' samples. V usage is TRBV6-2 or TRBV6-3 and J usage is TRBJ1-5, with D tentatively TRBD1 (5 bases). The CDR3 coding sequence is TGTGCCAGCAGTTACTCGTTCCAGGGTGGCAATCAGCCCCAGCATTTT. Translating gives CASSYSFQGGNQPQHF.